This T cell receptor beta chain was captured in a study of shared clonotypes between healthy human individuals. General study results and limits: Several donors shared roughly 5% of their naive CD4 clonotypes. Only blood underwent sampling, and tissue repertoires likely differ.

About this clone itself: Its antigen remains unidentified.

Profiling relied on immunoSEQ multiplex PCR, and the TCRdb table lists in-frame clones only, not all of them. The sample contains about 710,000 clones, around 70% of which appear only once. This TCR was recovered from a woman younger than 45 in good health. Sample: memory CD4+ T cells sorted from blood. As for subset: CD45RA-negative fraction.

The CDR3 loop is CASSHPSGPTGEKLFF. DNA for the CDR3: TGTGCCAGCAGCCACCCCTCCGGGCCCACGGGAGAAAAACTGTTTTTT. The chain links TRBV5-6 to TRBJ1-4; D is uncertain. V was cut by 4 bases and J by 8 bases, with 21 bases left in between. From germline, CDR1 is SGHDT and CDR2 YYEEEE. The CDR3 has 16 amino acids.